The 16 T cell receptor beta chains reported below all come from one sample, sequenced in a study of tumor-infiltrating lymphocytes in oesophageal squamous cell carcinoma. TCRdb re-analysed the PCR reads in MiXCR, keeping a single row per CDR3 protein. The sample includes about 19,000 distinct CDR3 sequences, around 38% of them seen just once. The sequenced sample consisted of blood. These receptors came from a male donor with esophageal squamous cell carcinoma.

The DNA for the CDR3 is TGTGCCAGCAGTTTAGGGCGGAGCACAGATACGCAGTATTTT. It codes for CASSLGRSTDTQYF. This chain links TRBV12-3 or TRBV12-4 with TRBJ2-3; D ambiguous. The CDR3 consists of 14 residues. Trimming took 1 base from V and 0 from J, leaving 5 bases between them.

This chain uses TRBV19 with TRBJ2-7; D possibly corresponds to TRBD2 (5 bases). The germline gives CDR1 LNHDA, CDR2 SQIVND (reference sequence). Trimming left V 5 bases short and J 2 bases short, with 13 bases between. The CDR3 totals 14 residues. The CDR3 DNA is TGTGCCAGTAGTTCACCGGGAAGAACCTACGAGCAGTACTTC. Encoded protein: CASSSPGRTYEQYF.

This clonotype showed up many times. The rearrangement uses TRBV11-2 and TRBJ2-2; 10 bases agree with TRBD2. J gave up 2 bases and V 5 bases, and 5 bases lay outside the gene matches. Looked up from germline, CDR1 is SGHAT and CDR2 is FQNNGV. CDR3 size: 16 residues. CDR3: CASSRLAGDNTGELFF. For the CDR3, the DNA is TGTGCCAGCAGCCGGCTAGCGGGGGACAACACCGGGGAGCTGTTTTTT. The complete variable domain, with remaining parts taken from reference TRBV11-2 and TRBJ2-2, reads EAGVAQSPRYKIIEKRQSVAFWCNPISGHATLYWYQQILGQGPKLLIQFQNNGVVDDSQLPKDRFSAERLKGVDSTLKIQPAKLEDSAVYLCASSRLAGDNTGELFFGEGSRLTVL.

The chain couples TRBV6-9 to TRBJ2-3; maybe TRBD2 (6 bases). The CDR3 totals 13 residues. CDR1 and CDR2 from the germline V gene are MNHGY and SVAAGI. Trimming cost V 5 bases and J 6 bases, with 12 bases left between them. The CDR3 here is CASSIPTSDTQYF. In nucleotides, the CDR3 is TGTGCCAGCAGTATCCCGACTAGTGATACGCAGTATTTT.

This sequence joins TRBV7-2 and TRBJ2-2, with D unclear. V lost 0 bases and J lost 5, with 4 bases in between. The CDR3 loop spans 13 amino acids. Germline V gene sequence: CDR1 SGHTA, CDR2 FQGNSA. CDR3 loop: CASSLAGTGELFF. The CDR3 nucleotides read TGTGCCAGCAGCTTAGCCGGTACCGGGGAGCTGTTTTTT.

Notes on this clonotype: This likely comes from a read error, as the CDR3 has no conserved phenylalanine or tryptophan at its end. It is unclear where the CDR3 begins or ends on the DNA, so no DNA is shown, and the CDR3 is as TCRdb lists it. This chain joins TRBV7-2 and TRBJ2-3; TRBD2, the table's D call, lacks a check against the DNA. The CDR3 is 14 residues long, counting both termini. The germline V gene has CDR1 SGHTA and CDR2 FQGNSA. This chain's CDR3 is CASSFRGDEQFFGP.

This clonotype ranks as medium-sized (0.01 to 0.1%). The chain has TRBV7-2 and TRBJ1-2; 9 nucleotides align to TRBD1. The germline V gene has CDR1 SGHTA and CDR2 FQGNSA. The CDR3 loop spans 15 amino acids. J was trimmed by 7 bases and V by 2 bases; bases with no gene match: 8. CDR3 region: CASSLSTGGAGGYTF. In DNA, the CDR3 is TGTGCCAGCAGCTTAAGTACAGGGGGCGCGGGTGGCTACACCTTC.

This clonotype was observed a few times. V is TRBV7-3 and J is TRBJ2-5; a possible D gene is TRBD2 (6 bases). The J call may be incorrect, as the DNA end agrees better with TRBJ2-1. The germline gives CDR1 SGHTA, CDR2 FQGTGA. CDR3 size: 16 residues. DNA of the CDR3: TGTGCCAGCAGCTTACGGGCCCTCCAGGGAGGCAATGAGCAGTTCTTC. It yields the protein CASSLRALQGGNEQFF.

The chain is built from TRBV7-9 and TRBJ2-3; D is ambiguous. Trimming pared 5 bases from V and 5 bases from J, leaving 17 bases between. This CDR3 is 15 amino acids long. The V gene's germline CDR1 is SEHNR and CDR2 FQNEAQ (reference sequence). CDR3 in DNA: TGTGCCAGCAGCCCCGGAGACGACCTTAAAGATACGCAGTATTTT. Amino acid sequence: CASSPGDDLKDTQYF.

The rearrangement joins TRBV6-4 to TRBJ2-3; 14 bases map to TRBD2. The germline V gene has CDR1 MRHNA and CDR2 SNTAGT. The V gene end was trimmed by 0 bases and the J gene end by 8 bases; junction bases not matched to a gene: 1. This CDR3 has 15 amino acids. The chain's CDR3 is CASSDSTSGGATQYF. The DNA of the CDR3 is TGTGCCAGCAGTGACTCGACTAGCGGGGGGGCTACGCAGTATTTT.

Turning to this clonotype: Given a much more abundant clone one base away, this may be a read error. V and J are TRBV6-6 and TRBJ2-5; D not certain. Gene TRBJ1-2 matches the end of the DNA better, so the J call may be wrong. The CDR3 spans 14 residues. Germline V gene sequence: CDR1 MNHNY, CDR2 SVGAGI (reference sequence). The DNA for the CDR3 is TGTGCCAGCAGTTATGCCCCTACCGGCAACCCCTACACCTTC. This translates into CASSYAPTGNPYTF.

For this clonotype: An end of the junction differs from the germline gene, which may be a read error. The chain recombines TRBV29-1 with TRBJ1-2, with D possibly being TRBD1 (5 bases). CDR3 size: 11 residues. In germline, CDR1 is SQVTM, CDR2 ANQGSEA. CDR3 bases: TGCAGCGCCCAGGGTAACGATGGCTACACCTTC. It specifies CSAQGNDGYTF.

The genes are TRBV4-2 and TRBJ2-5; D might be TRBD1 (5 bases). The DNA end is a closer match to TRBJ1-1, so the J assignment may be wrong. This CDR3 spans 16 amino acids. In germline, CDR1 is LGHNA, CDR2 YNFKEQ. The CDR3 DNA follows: TGTGCCAGCAGCCAAGAGGGGGGAATGGGGAACACTGAAGCTTTCTTT. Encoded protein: CASSQEGGMGNTEAFF.

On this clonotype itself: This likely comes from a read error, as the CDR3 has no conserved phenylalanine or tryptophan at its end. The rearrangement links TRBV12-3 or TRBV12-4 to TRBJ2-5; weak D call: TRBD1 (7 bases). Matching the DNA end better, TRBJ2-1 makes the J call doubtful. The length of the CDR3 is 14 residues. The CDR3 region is CASSPDRDSYEQFS. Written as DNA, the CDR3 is TGTGCCAGCAGTCCAGACAGGGACTCCTACGAGCAGTTCTCC.

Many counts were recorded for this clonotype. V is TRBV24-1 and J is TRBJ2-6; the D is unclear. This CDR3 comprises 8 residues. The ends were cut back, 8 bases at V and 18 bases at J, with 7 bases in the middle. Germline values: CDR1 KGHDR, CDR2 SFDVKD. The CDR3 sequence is CATNTGTF. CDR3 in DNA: TGTGCCACCAATACCGGGACTTTC.

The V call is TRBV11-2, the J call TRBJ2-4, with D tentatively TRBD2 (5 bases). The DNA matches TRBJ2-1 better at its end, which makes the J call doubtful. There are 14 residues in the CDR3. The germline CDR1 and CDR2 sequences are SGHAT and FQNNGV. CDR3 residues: CASSLAGSYNEQFF. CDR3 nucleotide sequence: TGTGCCAGCAGCTTAGCGGGATCCTACAATGAGCAGTTCTTC.